These 18 T cell receptor beta chains share one sample of origin, sequenced in a study of CD4 and CD8 cells across lung adenocarcinoma regions. TCRdb reprocessed the PCR reads with MiXCR, giving one entry per CDR3 protein. The sample shows 16,000 or so distinct CDR3 sequences, roughly three fifths of them seen only once. Source material: CD8+ T cells from the center of a lung tumor. The source of these receptors is a female donor with lung adenocarcinoma. The CD4 and CD8 labels of this study may be unreliable.

The rearrangement joins TRBV7-2 to TRBJ2-3, with 9 bases identical to TRBD2. With 5 bases clipped from V and 3 bases from J, the junction kept 3 bases outside the gene matches. CDR3 length: 14 amino acids. Germline values: CDR1 SGHTA, CDR2 FQGNSA. CDR3 sequence: CASSLGLATDTQYF. In DNA form, the CDR3 reads TGTGCCAGCAGCCTCGGACTAGCGACAGATACGCAGTATTTT.

Concerning this clonotype: This clone may be a read error of a much larger clone one base away. V gene TRBV6-1 combines with J gene TRBJ2-5, with D perhaps matching TRBD1 or TRBD2 (5 bases each). The CDR3 is 12 residues long. Germline V gene sequence: CDR1 MNHNS, CDR2 SASEGT. The CDR3 is CASSGQGETQYF. CDR3 nucleotides: TGTGCCAGCAGTGGGCAGGGAGAGACCCAGTACTTT.

This clonotype was seen more than once but under ten times. The chain combines TRBV6-1 with TRBJ2-3, with TRBD2 matching over 12 bases. After removal of 5 bases from V and 3 bases from J, the junction contained 15 bases not matched to a gene. This CDR3 spans 19 amino acids. Germline loops: CDR1 MNHNS, CDR2 SASEGT. CDR3 sequence: CASSPQRLAGGGVTDTQYF. CDR3 in DNA: TGTGCCAGCAGTCCCCAGAGGCTAGCGGGAGGGGGTGTGACAGATACGCAGTATTTT.

There are a few counts of this clonotype. The V gene is TRBV10-3, the J gene TRBJ2-3; 10 bases line up with TRBD1. CDR1 and CDR2 from the germline V gene are ENHRY and SYGVKD. J was trimmed by 6 bases and V by 9 bases; bases with no gene match: 9. The CDR3 loop spans 14 amino acids. CDR3 DNA: TGTGCCATTTCCGGGACAGGGGCGCGGGATACGCAGTATTTT. Its translation is CAISGTGARDTQYF.

This clonotype occurred a few times. Compared with germline, one end of the junction differs, possibly owing to a read error. This chain's CDR3 is CASRFSGTSGGEQFF. The CDR3 bases are TGTGCCAGCAGATTCTCCGGGACTAGCGGCGGGGAGCAGTTTTTT. This chain uses TRBV6-5 with TRBJ2-1; 11 positions agree with TRBD2. The CDR3 consists of 15 residues. CDR1 and CDR2 from the germline V gene are MNHEY and SVGAGI.

The chain employs TRBV6-1 and TRBJ2-5; TRBD2 matches 11 bases. The tail of the sequence fits TRBJ2-7 better, so the J call may be wrong. The CDR3 is 16 residues long. CDR1 is MNHNS, CDR2 SASEGT, per germline. In DNA form, the CDR3 reads TGTGCCAGCAGTGATTTCCTAGCGGGAGGCACCTACGAGCAGTACTTC. Its protein product is CASSDFLAGGTYEQYF.

This CDR3 reads CASQKQGEKLFF. The CDR3 bases are TGTGCCAGCCAAAAACAAGGAGAAAAACTGTTTTTT. The rearrangement uses TRBV6-1 and TRBJ1-4, with D unresolved. The CDR3 extends over 12 amino acids. Germline CDR1 MNHNS, CDR2 SASEGT. The ends were cut back, 8 bases at V and 8 bases at J, with 12 bases in the middle.

This clonotype was counted ten times or more. The chain combines TRBV20-1 with TRBJ2-1; no firm D call. The V gene lost 6 bases and the J gene lost 0 bases, with 12 bases spanning the gap. The CDR3 contains 14 residues. CDR1 and CDR2 from the germline V gene are DFQATT and SNEGSKA (reference sequence). CDR3 sequence: CSARPWNSYNEQFF. The DNA of the CDR3 is TGCAGTGCCCGACCCTGGAACTCCTACAATGAGCAGTTCTTC.

V usage is TRBV5-4 and J usage is TRBJ1-4; 9 nucleotides align to TRBD1. The CDR3 extends over 13 amino acids. V was pared by 5 bases and J by 7 bases, with 3 bases of the junction left unmatched. Looked up from germline, CDR1 is SGHNT and CDR2 is YYREEE (reference sequence). In DNA form, the CDR3 reads TGTGCCAGCAGGGACAGGGGAGGTGAAAAACTGTTTTTT. This codes for CASRDRGGEKLFF.

This clonotype was seen more than once but under ten times. The rearrangement joins TRBV14 to TRBJ1-1; D ambiguous. Trimming cost V 1 base and J 5 bases, with 11 bases left between them. This CDR3 contains 14 residues. CDR1 is SGHDN and CDR2 is FVKESK in the germline V gene. DNA for the CDR3: TGTGCCAGCAGCCAAGGGTGGGAAGGAACTGAAGCTTTCTTT. This encodes CASSQGWEGTEAFF.

This clonotype occurred many times. The CDR3 region is CASSHPDSEAFF. In nucleotides, the CDR3 is TGTGCCAGCTCTCACCCGGACAGTGAAGCTTTCTTT. The chain combines TRBV6-1 with TRBJ1-1; D might be TRBD1 (6 bases). The CDR3 covers 12 residues. Between the trimmed V and J ends, which lost 8 bases and 7 bases, there was a span of 14 bases. The germline V gene encodes CDR1 MNHNS and CDR2 SASEGT.

The chain carries TRBV6-1 and TRBJ2-5, with 7 bases that match TRBD1. The J segment lost 8 bases and the V segment lost 7 bases, leaving 13 bases of the junction unmatched. The CDR3 contains 14 residues. Germline V gene lookup returns CDR1 MNHNS and CDR2 SASEGT. In DNA form, the CDR3 reads TGTGCCAGCACCGGGACAGCTATTCTCAAAACCCAGTACTTC. It translates to CASTGTAILKTQYF.

In the case of this clonotype: A junction end diverges from the germline sequence, so it may reflect a read error. J is TRBJ2-4 and V is TRBV6-1, with D perhaps matching TRBD1 or TRBD2 (6 bases each). The CDR3 is 15 amino acids. Germline CDR1 reads MNHNS; CDR2 reads SASEGT. This CDR3 reads CASGPGLGGKNTQYF. DNA of the CDR3: TGTGCCAGCGGTCCGGGGCTGGGGGGCAAAAACACGCAGTATTTC.

The sample holds many counts of this clonotype. The CDR3 is CASSVGIAAYEQYF. DNA of the CDR3: TGTGCCAGCAGCGTAGGAATAGCGGCCTACGAGCAGTACTTC. V gene TRBV9 combines with J gene TRBJ2-1; perhaps TRBD2 as D (6 bases). TRBJ2-7 explains the end of the DNA better; the J call may be wrong. The CDR3 is made up of 14 amino acids. The germline CDR1 and CDR2 sequences are SGDLS and YYNGEE.

The J gene is TRBJ2-3, the V gene TRBV12-3 or TRBV12-4; 9 nucleotides match TRBD1. The CDR3 has 16 amino acids. V shed 3 bases, J shed 2 bases, and the junction held 6 bases outside the gene matches. CDR3 protein: CASSFGTGGDTDTQYF. Written as DNA, the CDR3 is TGTGCCAGCAGTTTCGGCACAGGGGGCGACACAGATACGCAGTATTTT.

This clonotype was counted between two and nine times. The genes are TRBV6-1 and TRBJ2-5; D call uncertain. Germline CDR1 reads MNHNS; CDR2 reads SASEGT. Deletions cut 6 bases from V and 5 bases from J, with 13 bases between. The CDR3 runs 13 residues. As DNA, the CDR3 is TGTGCCAGCAGCGGGCCCCTAGGGGAGACCCAGTACTTC. Translated: CASSGPLGETQYF.

The chain combines TRBV10-3 with TRBJ2-3, with D unclear. Germline V lookup: CDR1 ENHRY, CDR2 SYGVKD. This CDR3 spans 14 amino acids. This CDR3 reads CGGSAERVKNTQYF. For the CDR3, the DNA is TGTGGCGGCTCGGCGGAGAGAGTCAAAAATACGCAGTATTTT.

Of note for this clonotype: A read error may explain this, as a much larger clone is one base away. The J gene is TRBJ2-1, the V gene TRBV7-6, with 7 bases lining up with TRBD1. J lost 13 bases, V lost 2 bases, and 14 bases had no gene match. CDR3 length equals 15 residues. Germline V gene sequence: CDR1 SGHVS, CDR2 FNYEAQ. CDR3 sequence (DNA): TGTGCCAGCAGCTTAATGGGACAGAGGCAAGAGACCCAGTTCTTC. Its translation is CASSLMGQRQETQFF.